This T cell receptor (beta chain) was sequenced during a study of T-cell reconstitution after alpha-beta-depleted transplantation in children (dated by TCRdb to 2015 to 2016). In terms of the full investigation: The study quantitatively tracked T-cell immune reconstitution after TCRalphabeta/CD19-depleted allogeneic hematopoietic cell transplantation in children using TCR repertoire profiling.

Taken with the paper, the label for treatment or condition translates to: allogeneic hematopoietic cell transplantation with graft depleted of TCRalphabeta T cells and CD19 B cells. The transplant recipients were children given TCRalphabeta/CD19-depleted allogeneic hematopoietic cell grafts. Study-level results and caveats: Apparently early alphabetaT-cell count recovery about two months after transplant reportedly relied on only several hundred rapidly expanded clones derived from non-depleted graft cells. In some patients, the high TCRbeta diversity seen at day 60 was put down to recipient T cells and intrathymic progenitors that had survived conditioning. Over subsequent months, a decline in hyperexpanded clone frequencies was noted, and after one year, T-cell counts and TCRbeta diversity were mostly ascribed to newly produced T cells.

Library preparation used PCR. Sequenced on an Illumina HiSeq 2500. TCR libraries were prepared with molecular barcoding, using unique molecular identifiers to normalize TCRbeta repertoire quantification. TCRdb trimmed public reads at Q25 via fastp, called clones via MiXCR and kept in-frame beta chains. Each record represents a unique CDR3 protein, reported with the most common genes and DNA among its rows. This sample comprises about 460,000 distinct CDR3 sequences, under 12% of them detected only once. 2% to 2.5% of the sample is taken by the ten largest. V lost 4 bases and J lost 4 bases; the stretch between them is 12 bases long. Including cysteine and phenylalanine, the CDR3 has 14 amino acids. The retained sequence is limited to the CDR3, 42 bases, with the frame set at the first base. As encoded in the germline V gene, CDR1 is SGHTA while CDR2 is FQGNSA. Ten or more counts support this clonotype. There is no known antigen for this receptor. It has no much larger one-base neighbor in the sample; base qualities were not kept.

The chain is made from TRBV7-2 and TRBJ2-3; the D gene cannot be named for sure. The clonotype originates from a child aged 2-15 years with inherited bone marrow failure, due to receive a stem cell transplant. The source material was PBMCs, sampled before TCRalphabeta/CD19-depleted stem cell transplant. The nucleotide sequence is TGTGCCAGCAGCTCAAGACGTACTGCAGATACGCAGTATTTT. Translated, this is CASSSRRTADTQYF.